This TCR beta chain is from a study of cytomegalovirus exposure and HLA in healthy donors (dated by TCRdb to between 2016 and 2019). For the wider study: According to an earlier analysis of 587 of the donors, about 179 million T cells yielded 117 million unique TCR beta sequences and 276 Gb of sequence data. The study profiled the T cell repertoires of 500 to 800 subjects by immunosequencing and related them to cytomegalovirus serostatus. Donor age, sex, ethnicity and CMV serostatus were compiled together with the repertoire data. HLA typing included class I and class II loci at four-digit resolution. To decide whether each TCR beta V gene segment behaved as functional or pseudogenic, an earlier analysis of several hundred of the donors relied on high-throughput TCR beta sequencing. The aim of the study was to test whether cataloging public T cell receptors could identify signatures of past pathogen exposure. All discovery cohort repertoires had been generated using a single sequencing platform. Rather than drawing on any new phenotypic data, the later analysis identified candidate immune exposures from TCR beta sequences and the way those sequences occurred across donors. Typing coverage varied by locus: about 620-640 donors for A, B, C, DRB1 and DQB1; some 520 for DQA1; around 610 for DPA1; approximately 450 for DPB1. Because of strong linkage in the cohort, roughly five DR-DQ haplotypes were treated as single units for association and clustering. High-throughput TCR immunosequencing, statistical association of individual TCRs with disease status, and machine learning were combined to predict cytomegalovirus infection status. Genome-wide SNP genotypes for about three fifths of the roughly 670 donors were used in a later genetic analysis, which treated that subset as a discovery cohort. The genetic ancestry cluster associated with self-reported Caucasian donors included about four fifths of the approximately 410 genotyped donors. On average, roughly 240,000 unique TCR beta nucleotide sequences were sequenced per donor among 398 genotyped donors of the cohort, with roughly 19% of those sequences being non-productive. To study patterns of TCR occurrence, a later analysis re-analyzed previously published TCR beta repertoires from 666 donors and added high-resolution HLA genotyping. An early release that covered some 630 HLA-typed donors contained about 300 gigabases of sequencing data and roughly 84 million unique TCR sequences. A separate validation cohort of 100 to 150 different subjects was used in addition to the 666-subject first cohort. The study at large found these results: A cluster of highly shared sequence variants was judged likely to be a technical artifact of the sequencing pipeline. Specific HLA alleles were associated with 15,000 to 20,000 TCR beta sequences at a false discovery rate of 0.05 in a later analysis. Because some donors lacked HLA typing at each locus, the association tests relied only on the typed subset. A further reported finding was that TCR beta sequences accurately predicted the HLA-A and HLA-B alleles for most subjects in the first cohort. Compared with equally common non-associated chains, HLA-associated TCR beta chains in a later analysis were more clonally expanded and had lower generation probabilities. In a later analysis, the rate of TCR association differed among HLA loci, with DRB1 alleles having the most associated TCRs and HLA-C alleles having the fewest. Sequencing depth was assumed to be roughly uniform across donors in the presence/absence analyses, though that assumption may not hold. In a later genetic analysis, a missense DCLRE1C variant was associated with V-gene and J-gene trimming of TCR beta chains, and the association was replicated in an independent cohort. Three of the identified cytomegalovirus-associated TCR beta chains were confirmed in vitro to be specific for cytomegalovirus antigens. Immune exposure information for the cohort was limited to CMV serostatus. In a later genetic analysis, fewer N-insertions in productive TCRs were reported among donors in an Asian-associated ancestry cluster than the approximately 670-donor mean. Some IMGT-functional V segments, including TRBV6-2 and TRBV6-3, could not be told apart with the 87-base-pair reads, so those segments were excluded. In both the original and validation cohorts, the classifier was reported to diagnose cytomegalovirus status with high specificity and sensitivity. In a later analysis, most CMV-associated TCR beta chains were found to appear HLA-restricted, with HLA associations seemingly driven largely by CMV exposure. An earlier analysis of approximately 530 of the donors showed that most TCR beta V segments appeared in productive rearrangements either about 87% or about 30% of the time, which broadly matched IMGT annotations. Only TCR beta chains were sequenced in this cohort, and the absence of alpha or paired-chain data limited detectable features. According to the authors, the approach could potentially be generalized to other disease states and immunological phenotypes. A total of 150 to 200 TCR beta chains were listed by the study as associated with cytomegalovirus. Several of the top co-occurrence clusters appeared to be linked to parvovirus B19, influenza, CMV and Epstein-Barr virus, according to a later analysis. Strong co-occurrence of HLA alleles, especially DR and DQ, made assigning TCR associations to individual alleles difficult. Correlated functional status among segregating V segments might be attributable to linkage disequilibrium, but an unknown experimental factor could not be ruled out. About 15 rarely observed V segments, including chromosome 9 orphons, were excluded from the earlier analysis of some 590 of the donors because counts were too low. While some public TCRs were present in many individuals, most TCR sequences turned up only very rarely across donors.

Turning to this clone: The antigen this receptor binds is unknown.

The cohort consisted of 666 healthy bone marrow donors. Cohort members were all nominally healthy when sampled, although unrecorded immune exposures were likely present. The donor tested CMV seropositive, placing the donor among the roughly 300 seropositive members of the cohort. A peripheral blood sample was collected from each donor, and TCR beta sequencing was performed on peripheral blood mononuclear cells. The Qiagen DNeasy Blood Extraction Kit was used to extract genomic DNA from the blood cell samples. From cysteine to phenylalanine, the CDR3 is 18 amino acids long. Kept here is only the CDR3 DNA, which spans 54 bases and is read in frame from base 1. V trim: 6 bases; J trim: 7 bases; unmatched bases: 14. CDR1 and CDR2 were assigned from the germline V gene (reference sequence) as LNHDA and SQIVND. Libraries were prepared through the immunoSEQ multiplex PCR assay. For the multiplex PCR, a mixture combining 60 forward primers for TCR Vbeta segments and 13 reverse primers for TCR Jbeta segments was used. Amplification of the CDR3 region of rearranged TCR beta genes was performed with a multiplex PCR assay on genomic DNA. Amplified TCR beta libraries were sequenced as 87-base-pair reads on the Illumina HiSeq System. Processing in the source paper ran as follows. A later analysis counted approximately 76 million unique TCR beta chains across the 666 repertoires, and some 12 million of these chains were shared by at least two donors. A nearest-neighbor algorithm error-corrected the raw reads and collapsed the reads into unique sequences, merging closely related sequences to remove PCR and sequencing errors. CDR3 sequences were aligned to IMGT reference sequences to assign V, D and J gene segments. For a sequence to be retained, at least a six-nucleotide match to both a V gene segment and a J gene segment was required. A rearrangement was called productive if the CDR3 had no stop codons and remained in frame with V and J, and every other rearrangement was called non-productive. CDR3 was defined by IMGT convention, running from the second conserved V-encoded cysteine to the conserved J-encoded phenylalanine. Sequences without an unambiguous match to a single V gene segment were excluded from the earlier analysis of almost 600 of the donors. An earlier analysis of 450 to 650 of the donors called V segments functional above 56.7% productive rearrangements and segregating when the between-donor standard deviation exceeded 5%. A statistical classification framework was developed to diagnose cytomegalovirus status using the catalog of TCR beta chain sequences. In a later analysis, V and J genes were assigned by comparing TCR nucleotide sequences against IMGT/GENE-DB human TR gene sequences. In a later analysis, CDR3 sequences and most-parsimonious VDJ recombination scenarios were assigned using the TCRdist pipeline. In a later analysis, each TCR beta chain was defined by its CDR3 amino acid sequence together with its V-gene family, and reads without a unique V-gene family were excluded. As a way to deal with suspected cross-contamination and a sequencing artifact, a later analysis dropped hundreds of nucleotide sequences that were highly shared and had low generation probability. In a later analysis, a clonal expansion index for each public chain was calculated from normalized within-repertoire ranks of inferred template counts. In a later analysis, generation probabilities were computed with a VDJ recombination model fitted to out-of-frame rearrangements, and the resulting probabilities were checked against IGoR. A later analysis scored TCR-TCR, TCR-HLA and TCR-CMV co-occurrence with hypergeometric tests, applying a repertoire-size bias correction to TCR pairs. In a later analysis, false discovery rates were estimated by permuting HLA or CMV assignments 20 times. In a later analysis, co-occurring TCRs were grouped using DBSCAN, and TCRdist sequence similarity was added for clustering within HLA-allele-positive subsets. Repertoires with fewer than 30,000 or more than 120,000 public chains were left out of co-occurrence clustering, as were about 5 repertoires with anomalous nucleotide sharing. The clones in this table, taken by TCRdb from immuneACCESS, are in-frame only. Not every clone is retained; where verified, under half of the shortfall comes from an unresolved V gene, and the cause of the rest is unknown. That table is the source of V, J and clone size, and D and trimming were worked out from the DNA. The sample has about 77,000 clones on record. Approximately 15% of the sample lies in the top ten.

Sample: PBMCs. The V and J genes are TRBV19 and TRBJ2-2, with 13 junctional bases fitting TRBD2. This receptor was obtained from a man aged 50 to 60 in good health and CMV-seropositive. The DNA sequence is as follows: TGTGCCAGTAGCCCCTGGGTGGGACTAGCGGGATTAGACGGGGAGCTGTTTTTT. Its translation is CASSPWVGLAGLDGELFF.